The 29 T cell receptor beta chains below all came from one sample that was sequenced in a study of blood T cells in healthy people across ages. Together with a sample-barcoded 5' primer, a J-beta primer mix was included in a second PCR lasting roughly 7 to 11 cycles. One entry per CDR3 protein results from TCRdb running MiXCR on the 5' RACE reads. The sample includes over 1,500,000 distinct CDR3 sequences, less than 50% of them seen just once. Source material: blood. These receptor sequences come from a woman in her thirties or forties in good health.

There are a few counts of this clonotype. V usage is TRBV6-5 and J usage is TRBJ2-1; D unresolved. CDR3 size: 14 residues. V lost 2 bases and J lost 5, with 10 bases in between. Germline CDR1 and CDR2: MNHEY and SVGAGI. The CDR3 sequence is CASSYLDGDNEQFF. CDR3 coding DNA: TGTGCCAGCAGTTACCTGGATGGAGACAATGAGCAGTTCTTC.

The chain joins TRBV6-5 to TRBJ2-5; 10 nucleotides match TRBD2. CDR1 is MNHEY and CDR2 is SVGAGI in the germline V gene. With 10 bases clipped from V and 5 bases from J, the junction kept 10 bases outside the gene matches. This CDR3 comprises 14 residues. As DNA, the CDR3 is TGTGCCACGCGGGAAGCGGGGGGGCGCGAGACCCAGTACTTC. The encoded protein is CATREAGGRETQYF.

The DNA of the CDR3 is TGTGCCAGCAGCCATGGGACGTCCGGCTACACCTTC. Translation gives CASSHGTSGYTF. V usage is TRBV25-1 and J usage is TRBJ1-2, with D possibly matching TRBD1 (5 bases). CDR3 length: 12 amino acids. Germline V gene lookup returns CDR1 MGHDK and CDR2 SYGVNS. Deletions cut 6 bases from V and 8 bases from J, with 13 bases between.

Note on this clonotype: One end of the junction is discordant with germline, which a read error may explain. The chain joins TRBV29-1 to TRBJ2-1; no reliable D call. The CDR3 is made up of 13 amino acids. Germline lookup yields CDR1 SQVTM and CDR2 ANQGSEA. In DNA, the CDR3 is TGCAGCTTCGGCCCGGCTTCCTACACTGAGCAGTTCTTC. Translating it yields CSFGPASYTEQFF.

This clonotype has just a few counts. The DNA of the CDR3 is TGTGCCAGCAGCTTCGGGCTAGCGGGGGGAACAACGTCGTACAATGAGCAGTTCTTC. Protein: CASSFGLAGGTTSYNEQFF. The rearrangement links TRBV7-8 to TRBJ2-1, with 11 positions matching TRBD2. The CDR3 consists of 19 residues. V was clipped by 3 bases and J by 4 bases; unmatched bases: 14. Germline V lookup: CDR1 SGHVS, CDR2 FQNEAQ. Full variable domain (rest looked up from reference TRBV7-8 and TRBJ2-1): GAGVSQSPRYKVAKRGQDVALRCDPISGHVSLFWYQQALGQGPEFLTYFQNEAQLDKSGLPSDRFFAERPEGSVSTLKIQRTQQEDSAVYLCASSFGLAGGTTSYNEQFFGPGTRLTVL.

This chain uses TRBV28 with TRBJ2-3; D is unresolved. Germline lookup yields CDR1 MDHEN and CDR2 SYDVKM. The CDR3 is made up of 15 amino acids. V was cut by 7 bases and J by 1 base, with 15 bases left in between. The CDR3 loop is CASTPTERGTDTQYF. The CDR3 DNA reads TGTGCCAGCACTCCGACTGAACGCGGCACAGATACGCAGTATTTT.

V is TRBV11-1 and J is TRBJ1-1; 7 bases fit TRBD1. The ends lost 5 bases at V and 5 bases at J; junction bases unmatched: 14. Germline CDR1 reads SGHAT; CDR2 reads FQDESV (reference sequence). The length of the CDR3 is 16 residues. This CDR3 reads CASSKSGTVAGTEAFF. The CDR3 DNA reads TGTGCCAGCAGCAAGTCCGGGACAGTGGCGGGAACTGAAGCTTTCTTT.

The chain has TRBV7-2 and TRBJ1-2, with no clear D. Per the germline V gene, CDR1 is SGHTA and CDR2 is FQGNSA. The V end lost 3 bases, the J end lost 7 bases, and 15 bases lay between the germline ends. The CDR3 covers 14 residues. CDR3 sequence (DNA): TGTGCCAGCAGCTTGGCACCCGGCGTAATTGGCTACACCTTC. It is translated as CASSLAPGVIGYTF.

The rearrangement uses TRBV9 and TRBJ2-3, with TRBD1 matching over 8 bases. CDR3 length: 16 amino acids. With 4 bases clipped from V and 9 bases from J, the junction kept 16 bases outside the gene matches. CDR1 is SGDLS and CDR2 is YYNGEE in the germline V gene. This CDR3 reads CASSLPGGNRGETQYF. In nucleotides, the CDR3 is TGTGCCAGCAGCCTCCCGGGCGGGAACAGGGGGGAGACGCAGTATTTT.

This clonotype has just one count. This chain links TRBV15 with TRBJ2-1; 7 positions match TRBD2. CDR3 length: 17 residues. CDR1 LNHNV and CDR2 YYDKDF come from the germline V gene (reference sequence). J was trimmed by 5 bases and V by 7 bases; bases with no gene match: 17. The DNA for the CDR3 is TGTGCCACCAACAGGAGCTCGAGCGGGGTGACTAACAATGAGCAGTTCTTC. As protein: CATNRSSSGVTNNEQFF.

The V and J genes are TRBV10-3 and TRBJ2-1; D is uncertain. The J call may be incorrect, as the DNA end agrees better with TRBJ2-7. The germline CDR1 and CDR2 sequences are ENHRY and SYGVKD. This CDR3 comprises 14 residues. CDR3 bases: TGTGCCATCAGTCAAGACGGGTTATACAATGAGCAGTACTTC. This gives the protein CAISQDGLYNEQYF.

V and J are TRBV29-1 and TRBJ2-5, with 14 nucleotides matching TRBD2. Looked up from germline, CDR1 is SQVTM and CDR2 is ANQGSEA. Trimming at V came to 7 bases and at J to 3 bases, leaving 4 bases not matched to a gene. The CDR3 is 14 residues long. The CDR3 nucleotides read TGCAGCGCTGGGACTAGCGGGGGAGAAGAGACCCAGTACTTC. This sequence encodes CSAGTSGGEETQYF.

In its sample, this clonotype was seen a few times. This chain connects TRBV5-5 to TRBJ1-1; weak D call: TRBD1 (6 bases). There are 14 residues in the CDR3. V was trimmed by 4 bases and J by 1 base, leaving 11 bases between them. CDR1 and CDR2 from the germline V gene are SGHKS and YYEKEE (reference sequence). The CDR3 is CASSLGTTNTEAFF. The CDR3 nucleotides read TGTGCCAGCAGCCTGGGGACAACGAACACTGAAGCTTTCTTT.

J is TRBJ2-3 and V is TRBV28; 7 bases are a match to TRBD1. After removal of 3 bases from V and 1 base from J, the junction contained 10 bases not matched to a gene. CDR1 and CDR2 from the germline V gene are MDHEN and SYDVKM. CDR3 length: 17 amino acids. The chain's CDR3 is CASSFEINRGGTDTQYF. The DNA for the CDR3 is TGTGCCAGCAGTTTCGAAATTAACAGGGGAGGCACAGATACGCAGTATTTT.

V gene TRBV5-1 combines with J gene TRBJ2-1; D assignment may be TRBD1 or TRBD2 (5 bases each). V was cut by 3 bases and J by 3 bases, with 16 bases left in between. This CDR3 contains 16 residues. Germline CDR1 reads SGHRS; CDR2 reads YFSETQ. The CDR3 protein is CASSSGGRQGYNEQFF. In nucleotides, the CDR3 is TGCGCCAGCAGCTCAGGAGGTCGGCAGGGCTACAATGAGCAGTTCTTC.

The chain couples TRBV9 to TRBJ2-7; 9 bases fit TRBD2. The DNA end is more similar to TRBJ2-5, so the J call may be wrong. The CDR3 totals 15 residues. Germline CDR1 reads SGDLS; CDR2 reads YYNGEE. CDR3 nucleotide sequence: TGTGCCAGCAGCAACAGCGGGGGGCGGAGGGAGACCCAGTACTTC. It codes for CASSNSGGRRETQYF.

The CDR3 sequence is CASSEGTGANYGYTF. The CDR3 coding sequence is TGTGCCAGCAGTGAAGGGACAGGGGCTAACTATGGCTACACCTTC. The chain employs TRBV6-1 and TRBJ1-2, with 9 bases lining up with TRBD1. The length of the CDR3 is 15 residues. V lost 1 base and J lost 0; bases outside the gene matches: 0. In germline, CDR1 is MNHNS, CDR2 SASEGT.

The J gene is TRBJ2-4, the V gene TRBV4-3, with D possibly TRBD1 on 5 matching bases. CDR1 LGHNA and CDR2 YSLEER come from the germline V gene. The CDR3 loop spans 15 amino acids. The ends were cut back, 0 bases at V and 7 bases at J, with 13 bases in the middle. The CDR3 sequence: CASSQDHAGLNIQYF. The CDR3 DNA reads as TGCGCCAGCAGCCAAGATCATGCAGGGTTGAACATTCAGTACTTC.

The V and J genes are TRBV7-2 and TRBJ2-2; 7 nucleotides agree with TRBD1. This CDR3 contains 16 residues. V gave up 0 bases and J gave up 6 bases; unmatched junction bases: 7. CDR1 SGHTA and CDR2 FQGNSA come from the germline V gene. CDR3 loop: CASSLAGTAKAGELFF. The CDR3 DNA reads TGTGCCAGCAGCTTAGCCGGGACAGCAAAGGCCGGGGAGCTGTTTTTT. The variable domain in full, with the rest retrieved from reference TRBV7-2 and TRBJ2-2, is GAGVSQSPSNKVTEKGKDVELRCDPISGHTALYWYRQSLGQGLEFLIYFQGNSAPDKSGLPSDRFSAERTGGSVSTLTIQRTQQEDSAVYLCASSLAGTAKAGELFFGEGSRLTVL.

Regarding this clonotype: One end of the junction fails to match germline, which may point to a read error. The chain recombines TRBV5-5 with TRBJ2-3; a weak D match, TRBD2 (5 bases). In germline, CDR1 is SGHKS, CDR2 YYEKEE (reference sequence). This CDR3 spans 15 amino acids. CDR3 region: CASSLWESSTDTQYF. The CDR3 coding sequence is TGTGCCAGCAGCTTGTGGGAATCTAGCACGGATACGCAGTATTTT.

This clonotype turned up a few times. J is TRBJ2-7 and V is TRBV4-1; possible D gene TRBD2, 6 bases. This CDR3 comprises 18 residues. The ends were cut back, 0 bases at V and 7 bases at J, with 25 bases in the middle. The germline CDR1 and CDR2 sequences are MGHRA and YSYEKL. As DNA, the CDR3 is TGCGCCAGCAGCCAAGATAGGGGTTCGGCGGGAACCCCTCTGGAGCAGTACTTC. Amino acid sequence: CASSQDRGSAGTPLEQYF.

In this sample, this clonotype turned up once. The chain couples TRBV4-3 to TRBJ2-2, with 7 bases that match TRBD2. V dropped 2 bases and J dropped 2; count of bases not matched to a gene: 11. CDR1 is LGHNA, CDR2 YSLEER, per germline. This CDR3 is built from 18 residues. The DNA of the CDR3 is TGCGCCAGCAGCCAACCCCCGGGACTACCGATTAACACCGGGGAGCTGTTTTTT. It is translated as CASSQPPGLPINTGELFF.

The V and J genes are TRBV7-3 and TRBJ2-1; 11 positions agree with TRBD2. The CDR3 is made up of 16 amino acids. Germline V CDR1 and CDR2: SGHTA, FQGTGA. V lost 5 bases to trimming and J lost 5 bases; unmatched junction nucleotides: 8. The CDR3 region is CASSPYSGGGHNEQFF. Here the CDR3 DNA reads TGTGCCAGCAGCCCCTATAGCGGGGGGGGCCACAATGAGCAGTTCTTC.

This clonotype was detected a few times. The chain couples TRBV15 to TRBJ2-4; possibly TRBD2 for D (6 bases). V lost 1 base and J lost 13, with 26 bases in between. The CDR3 extends over 17 amino acids. CDR1 and CDR2 (germline): LNHNV, YYDKDF (reference sequence). CDR3 residues: CATSRAGTGVLLLGQYF. In nucleotides, the CDR3 is TGTGCCACCAGCAGAGCGGGAACGGGAGTACTCCTCCTCGGGCAGTACTTC.

This chain uses TRBV11-2 with TRBJ2-7, with 7 bases that match TRBD1. CDR3 size: 17 residues. V trimming: 0 bases; J trimming: 2 bases; junction bases outside the gene matches: 10. Germline CDR1 and CDR2: SGHAT and FQNNGV. The CDR3 DNA is TGTGCCAGCAGCTTAGAGTTTGGGACAGCGACCACCTACGAGCAGTACTTC. Translation: CASSLEFGTATTYEQYF.

V and J are TRBV6-2 or TRBV6-3 and TRBJ2-4; D perhaps matches TRBD2 (6 bases). V gave up 6 bases and J gave up 2 bases, with 20 bases separating them. This CDR3 contains 17 residues. Germline CDR1 reads MNHEY; CDR2 reads SVGEGT. The CDR3: CASRDTGGGSTKNIQYF. Here the CDR3 DNA reads TGTGCCAGCAGGGACACCGGGGGAGGTTCTACCAAAAACATTCAGTACTTC.

The sample holds a few counts of this clonotype. This chain uses TRBV28 with TRBJ1-4; D call uncertain. Germline loops: CDR1 MDHEN, CDR2 SYDVKM. V gave up 6 bases and J gave up 5 bases, with 7 bases separating them. CDR3 length equals 12 residues. CDR3 sequence reads: CASRDGNEKLFF. For the CDR3, the DNA is TGTGCCAGCAGGGACGGCAATGAAAAACTGTTTTTT.

This clonotype was recorded a few times. The chain carries TRBV4-3 and TRBJ2-1, with TRBD2 as a possible D gene (6 bases). Germline V lookup: CDR1 LGHNA, CDR2 YSLEER. Trimming removed 2 bases from V and 7 bases from J, with 15 bases in between. CDR3 length: 15 residues. The CDR3 sequence is CASSQPGEAWNEQFF. The DNA of the CDR3 is TGCGCCAGCAGCCAACCTGGGGAGGCGTGGAATGAGCAGTTCTTC.

This clonotype was seen only once. The chain employs TRBV4-3 and TRBJ2-1, with TRBD2 matching 8 bases. The CDR3 is made up of 15 amino acids. Trimming cost V 0 bases and J 10 bases; bases outside gene matches: 8. Germline V gene data show CDR1 as LGHNA and CDR2 as YSLEER. The CDR3 sequence: CASSQDLGLAGEQFF. The CDR3, as DNA: TGCGCCAGCAGCCAAGATCTTGGTCTAGCGGGCGAGCAGTTCTTC.